Below, one T cell receptor beta chain is given with its context. The data derive from a study of blood T cell repertoires in COVID-19. Assay: immunoSEQ multiplex PCR; the TCRdb copy retains only in-frame clones and omits some. The sample has about 400,000 clones; 70% to 90% are singletons. Living in 24 US areas, the participants were between 18 and 89 years of age. Assignment of participants to cohorts was predicated upon participant-reported clinical history. Trimming stripped 1 base from V and 1 base from J, with 14 bases between. The length of the CDR3 is 16 residues. CDR1 and CDR2 (germline): MDHEN, SYDVKM.

Sequenced input: PBMCs or T cells enriched from blood (not recorded which). This chain uses TRBV28 with TRBJ2-7; D is perhaps TRBD1 (5 bases). This TCR was sampled from a young woman with acute COVID-19. In nucleotides, the CDR3 is TGTGCCAGCAGTTTATTTTCTCGGACACATTCCTACGAGCAGTACTTC. It specifies CASSLFSRTHSYEQYF. Complete variable domain (other parts from reference TRBV28 and TRBJ2-7): DVKVTQSSRYLVKRTGEKVFLECVQDMDHENMFWYRQDPGLGLRLIYFSYDVKMKEKGDIPEGYSVSREKKERFSLILESASTNQTSMYLCASSLFSRTHSYEQYFGPGTRLTVT.